This TCR beta chain was found in a study of blood T cell repertoires in COVID-19. On the study more broadly: Donors in the United States, Italy and Spain gave samples during acute or convalescent COVID-19. Sources were T cells, B-cell-depleted T cells, or PBMCs; the material itself was cDNA or gDNA.

Authors' data handling: Scientists estimated how many nucleated cells there were by amplifying reference gene primers. TCRdb keeps only in-frame clones here, not all; method: immunoSEQ multiplex PCR. V and J calls and clone size are copied from that table; D and trimming were computed from the DNA. Of 75,000 to 90,000 clones detected, about 82% appear once; the ten largest clones hold under 20%. CDR1 SGHKS and CDR2 YYEKEE come from the germline V gene (reference sequence). The CDR3 contains 15 residues. Trimming shortened V by 4 bases and J by 0 bases, and 12 bases separated the two germline ends. Sample: peripheral blood. This chain links TRBV5-5 with TRBJ2-3; the D gene is possibly TRBD1 (5 bases). This sequence originates from an elderly man with active or convalescent COVID-19. The DNA of the CDR3 is TGTGCCAGCAGCCGAGACAGTTCTAGCACAGATACGCAGTATTTT. It encodes CASSRDSSSTDTQYF.